This T cell receptor (beta chain) was captured by sequencing in a study of siplizumab effects on memory and regulatory T cells. Study results and limitations: Of the alloreactive clones, only a minor fraction mapped to unstimulated subsets. The suppressive capacity of proliferating Tregs from siplizumab cultures remained unconfirmed. Naive or memory phenotype was unassignable for roughly 75-96% of proliferating CD4+ or CD8+ clones.

On this clone itself: Its target is unknown.

Sequencing used immunoSEQ multiplex PCR; TCRdb keeps in-frame clones, though not all of them. The sample has tens of thousands of clones; roughly 85% are singletons. The CDR3 sequence is 16 residues long. After removal of 1 base from V and 5 bases from J, the junction contained 8 bases not matched to a gene. Germline CDR1 is MNHEY and CDR2 is SVGAGI. The chain employs TRBV6-5 and TRBJ2-1, with 7 bases that match TRBD2. Sequencing used memory CD4+ T cells sorted from blood. The receptor comes from a human donor in good health. CDR3 coding DNA: TGTGCCAGCAGTTACTGGGCTAGCGGACCGAACAATGAGCAGTTCTTC. It is translated as CASSYWASGPNNEQFF.